The 13 T cell receptor beta chains listed next were all sequenced from one sample in a study of T cell changes during pregnancy in multiple sclerosis. The data were produced by immunoSEQ multiplex PCR, yet TCRdb's version contains in-frame clones alone and is incomplete. The sample carries approximately 100,000 clones, roughly nine tenths recorded once. The source material was peripheral blood, sampled after pregnancy. Every receptor here comes from a female donor with multiple sclerosis, enrolled in a pregnancy study.

The chain has TRBV7-6 and TRBJ2-5, with a weak D call TRBD1 (6 bases). The germline V and J ends were trimmed by 6 bases and 4 bases, with 15 bases remaining between them. Germline CDR1 reads SGHVS; CDR2 reads FNYEAQ. The CDR3 has 14 residues. This chain's CDR3 is CASSSGAGAETQYF. The CDR3 bases are TGTGCCAGCAGTTCAGGCGCAGGGGCAGAGACCCAGTACTTC.

The J gene is TRBJ2-1, the V gene TRBV5-5; TRBD2 is a possible D gene (5 bases). This CDR3 spans 14 amino acids. V was cut by 2 bases and J by 2 bases, with 8 bases left in between. Germline V gives CDR1 SGHKS, CDR2 YYEKEE (reference sequence). DNA of the CDR3: TGTGCCAGCAGCTTTGACTATGCCTACAATGAGCAGTTCTTC. Its protein is CASSFDYAYNEQFF.

The chain employs TRBV4-2 and TRBJ1-2; D is perhaps TRBD1 (5 bases). This CDR3 spans 16 amino acids. Germline CDR1 reads LGHNA; CDR2 reads YNFKEQ. V lost 0 bases to trimming and J lost 0 bases, with 11 bases between them. CDR3 region: CASSQDDSLANYGYTF. The DNA of the CDR3 is TGTGCCAGCAGCCAAGATGACAGCCTAGCTAACTATGGCTACACCTTC.

V and J are TRBV2 and TRBJ2-1; 10 bases are shared with TRBD2. Germline V gives CDR1 SNHLY, CDR2 FYNNEI. Trimming took 1 base from V and 7 from J; bases not matched to a gene: 4. This CDR3 region has 15 residues. The CDR3 spells CASSEEGLARNEQFF. In nucleotides, the CDR3 is TGTGCCAGCAGTGAAGAGGGACTAGCGCGGAATGAGCAGTTCTTC.

The chain links TRBV2 to TRBJ2-6, with 8 bases fitting TRBD1. The V segment lost 5 bases and the J segment 2 bases; nucleotides outside the gene matches: 8. CDR3 length: 17 amino acids. From germline, CDR1 is SNHLY and CDR2 FYNNEI. The CDR3 reads CASSKIRQGTGANVLTF. The DNA for the CDR3 is TGTGCCAGCAGTAAGATTCGACAGGGGACTGGGGCCAACGTCCTGACTTTC.

The V gene is TRBV30, the J gene TRBJ1-1, with TRBD1 matching over 7 bases. V lost 0 bases, J lost 5 bases, and 6 bases stayed unmatched. The CDR3 covers 14 residues. CDR1 and CDR2 (germline): GTSNPN, SVGIG (reference sequence). CDR3 loop: CAWSVTGVVTEAFF. CDR3 DNA: TGTGCCTGGAGTGTAACAGGGGTAGTGACTGAAGCTTTCTTT.

V gene TRBV19 combines with J gene TRBJ2-5; unclear D gene. Germline-derived CDR1 and CDR2 are LNHDA and SQIVND (reference sequence). The V and J ends lost 3 bases and 1 base respectively, with 9 bases between them. The CDR3 consists of 14 residues. CDR3 in DNA: TGTGCCAGTAGTATGGATTGGGCCCAAGAGACCCAGTACTTC. Its protein is CASSMDWAQETQYF.

The V gene is TRBV27, the J gene TRBJ1-5; D remains unclear. V lost 3 bases and J 0 bases, leaving 3 bases between the germline ends. The CDR3 has 13 amino acids. Germline V gives CDR1 MNHEY, CDR2 SMNVEV (reference sequence). This chain's CDR3 is CASSFSSNQPQHF. In DNA form, the CDR3 reads TGTGCCAGCAGTTTCTCTAGCAATCAGCCCCAGCATTTT.

J is TRBJ2-3 and V is TRBV7-8, with 8 bases that match TRBD2. Germline loops: CDR1 SGHVS, CDR2 FQNEAQ. V lost 1 base and J lost 1; bases outside the gene matches: 7. The CDR3 loop spans 17 amino acids. In DNA form, the CDR3 reads TGTGCCAGCAGCTTAGAGGCAAGCGGGGGCGGCACAGATACGCAGTATTTT. Protein sequence: CASSLEASGGGTDTQYF. Based on the CDR3 plus reference TRBV7-8 and TRBJ2-3, the full variable domain is GAGVSQSPRYKVAKRGQDVALRCDPISGHVSLFWYQQALGQGPEFLTYFQNEAQLDKSGLPSDRFFAERPEGSVSTLKIQRTQQEDSAVYLCASSLEASGGGTDTQYFGPGTRLTVL.

The chain uses TRBV5-5 and TRBJ1-6; 10 nucleotides agree with TRBD1. Trimming cost V 4 bases and J 5 bases; bases outside gene matches: 6. The CDR3 covers 16 residues. CDR1 and CDR2 from the germline V gene are SGHKS and YYEKEE (reference sequence). The CDR3: CASSRDRGGNNSPLHF. The CDR3 DNA is TGTGCCAGCAGCCGGGACAGGGGTGGAAATAATTCACCCCTCCACTTT.

This rearrangement joins TRBV6-6 to TRBJ1-4; TRBD1 is a possible D gene (6 bases). CDR1 MNHNY and CDR2 SVGAGI come from the germline V gene (reference sequence). The CDR3 has 13 amino acids. V dropped 6 bases and J dropped 11 bases, with 16 bases sitting between them. The chain's CDR3 is CASSPDPQGKLFF. The CDR3 nucleotides are TGTGCCAGCAGCCCGGACCCTCAGGGGAAACTGTTTTTT.

The V and J genes are TRBV19 and TRBJ1-5; D gene ambiguous. Germline V gene sequence: CDR1 LNHDA, CDR2 SQIVND (reference sequence). Between the trimmed V and J ends, which lost 0 bases and 0 bases, there was a span of 12 bases. There are 17 residues in the CDR3. CDR3 loop: CASSIDLELNSNQPQHF. CDR3 nucleotides: TGTGCCAGTAGTATAGATCTTGAACTTAATAGCAATCAGCCCCAGCATTTT.

V is TRBV5-8 and J is TRBJ2-7, with TRBD2 identical over 8 bases. V was pared by 0 bases and J by 4 bases, with 6 bases of the junction left unmatched. CDR3 length equals 15 residues. Germline V gene sequence: CDR1 SGHTS, CDR2 YDEGEE. This CDR3 is CASSLVDSGVYEQYF. In DNA, the CDR3 is TGTGCCAGCAGCTTGGTGGATAGCGGGGTTTACGAGCAGTACTTC.